There are many counts of the clone carrying this T cell receptor beta chain. Unmatched junction bases numbered 11, after V lost 0 bases and J lost 3 bases. CDR1 DFQATT and CDR2 SNEGSKA come from the germline V gene (reference sequence). CDR3 length: 16 amino acids. Researchers amplified the TCR beta CDR3 regions from RNA transcripts. A first-round RT-PCR of the TCR CDR3 used the HTBI primer set. MiXCR was run by TCRdb on the multiplex PCR reads, yielding one entry per CDR3 protein. The table lists around 300,000 distinct CDR3 sequences, around 15% of them singletons. The entry originates in a study of T cells in Graves' hyperthyroidism and ophthalmopathy.

The material sequenced was blood. The TCR sequence derives from a woman in her fifties or sixties with Graves' hyperthyroidism that later progressed to Graves' ophthalmopathy. V gene TRBV20-1 combines with J gene TRBJ2-7; TRBD2 agrees at 7 bases. CDR3 sequence reads: CSARDLASGGLYEQYF. CDR3 DNA sequence: TGCAGTGCTAGAGATTTGGCTAGCGGTGGGCTCTACGAGCAGTACTTC.